One and the same sample provided the 2 T cell receptor beta chains below, sequenced in a study of shared clonotypes between healthy human individuals. Repertoires were generated with immunoSEQ multiplex PCR, while TCRdb's copy carries only in-frame clones and drops some. Of about 490,000 clones listed, 70% to 80% are singletons. The specimen sequenced was PBMCs. The receptors shown here come from a woman between 40 and 50 years old in good health. Some clones in this sample may be carry-over from other donors' samples.

V and J are TRBV2 and TRBJ2-1; 7 bases agree with TRBD2. The CDR3 length is 17 residues. The V segment lost 0 bases and the J segment 2 bases; nucleotides outside the gene matches: 7. The germline gives CDR1 SNHLY, CDR2 FYNNEI. CDR3 loop: CASSEALTGRAYNEQFF. CDR3 coding DNA: TGTGCCAGCAGTGAAGCGCTAACGGGGAGGGCCTACAATGAGCAGTTCTTC. Full variable domain (missing parts from reference TRBV2 and TRBJ2-1): EPEVTQTPSHQVTQMGQEVILRCVPISNHLYFYWYRQILGQKVEFLVSFYNNEISEKSEIFDDQFSVERPDGSNFTLKIRSTKLEDSAMYFCASSEALTGRAYNEQFFGPGTRLTVL.

J is TRBJ1-5 and V is TRBV19; 7 nucleotides align to TRBD1. Germline values: CDR1 LNHDA, CDR2 SQIVND (reference sequence). Trimming cost V 5 bases and J 1 base; bases outside gene matches: 8. CDR3 length equals 16 residues. The CDR3 DNA follows: TGTGCCAGTAGTTCCAGGGGGGCGATAAGCAATCAGCCCCAGCATTTT. This sequence encodes CASSSRGAISNQPQHF.